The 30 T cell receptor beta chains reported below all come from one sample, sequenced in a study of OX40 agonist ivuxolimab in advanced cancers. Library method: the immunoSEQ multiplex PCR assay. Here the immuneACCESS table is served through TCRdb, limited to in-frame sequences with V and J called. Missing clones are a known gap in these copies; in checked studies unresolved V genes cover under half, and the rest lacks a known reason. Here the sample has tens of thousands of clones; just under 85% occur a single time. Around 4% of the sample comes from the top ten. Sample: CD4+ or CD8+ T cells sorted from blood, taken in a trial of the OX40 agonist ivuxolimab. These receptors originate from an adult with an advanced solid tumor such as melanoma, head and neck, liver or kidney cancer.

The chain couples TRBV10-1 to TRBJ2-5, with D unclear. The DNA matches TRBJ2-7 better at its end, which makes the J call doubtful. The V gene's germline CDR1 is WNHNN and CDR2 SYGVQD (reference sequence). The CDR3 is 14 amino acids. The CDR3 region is CASSPGPKPYEQYF. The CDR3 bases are TGCGCCAGCAGTCCCGGGCCAAAACCCTACGAGCAGTACTTC.

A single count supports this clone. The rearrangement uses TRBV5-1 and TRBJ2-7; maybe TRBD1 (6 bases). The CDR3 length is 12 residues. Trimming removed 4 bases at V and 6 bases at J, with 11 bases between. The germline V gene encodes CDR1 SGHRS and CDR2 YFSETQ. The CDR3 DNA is TGCGCCAGCAGCAACACAGGGTCCGAGCAGTACTTC. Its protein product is CASSNTGSEQYF.

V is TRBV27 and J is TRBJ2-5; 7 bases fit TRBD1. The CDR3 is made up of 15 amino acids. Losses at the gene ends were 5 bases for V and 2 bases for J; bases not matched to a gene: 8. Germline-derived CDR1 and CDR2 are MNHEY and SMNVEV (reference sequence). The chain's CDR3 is CASSPGTVEQETQYF. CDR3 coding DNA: TGTGCCAGCAGTCCGGGGACAGTTGAACAAGAGACCCAGTACTTC.

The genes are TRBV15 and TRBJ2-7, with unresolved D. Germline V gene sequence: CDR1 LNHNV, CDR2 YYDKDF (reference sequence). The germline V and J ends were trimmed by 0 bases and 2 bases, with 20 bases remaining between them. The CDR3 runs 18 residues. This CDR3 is CATSRDQRPRPPPYEQYF. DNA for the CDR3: TGTGCCACCAGCAGAGATCAGAGGCCAAGGCCGCCACCCTACGAGCAGTACTTC.

The chain's CDR3 is CASSLSDGAGGYTF. For the CDR3, the DNA is TGTGCCAGCAGCTTATCGGACGGCGCCGGCGGCTACACCTTC. This sequence joins TRBV7-9 and TRBJ1-2; D uncertain. The CDR3 spans 14 residues. V lost 2 bases and J 8 bases, leaving 15 bases between the germline ends. Germline V CDR1 and CDR2: SEHNR, FQNEAQ (reference sequence).

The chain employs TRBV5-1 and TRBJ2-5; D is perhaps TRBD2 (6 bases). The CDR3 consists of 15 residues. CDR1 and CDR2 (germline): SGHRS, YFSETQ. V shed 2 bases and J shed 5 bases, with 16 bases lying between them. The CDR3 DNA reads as TGCGCCAGCAGCTTATTGCAGGGACGGGGGGAGACCCAGTACTTC. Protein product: CASSLLQGRGETQYF.

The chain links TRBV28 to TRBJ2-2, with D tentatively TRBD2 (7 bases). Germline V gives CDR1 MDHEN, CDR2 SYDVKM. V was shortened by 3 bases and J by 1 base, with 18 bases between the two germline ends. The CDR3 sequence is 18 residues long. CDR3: CASSFTGGGSWNTGELFF. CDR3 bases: TGTGCCAGCAGTTTCACGGGGGGCGGGAGCTGGAACACCGGGGAGCTGTTTTTT.

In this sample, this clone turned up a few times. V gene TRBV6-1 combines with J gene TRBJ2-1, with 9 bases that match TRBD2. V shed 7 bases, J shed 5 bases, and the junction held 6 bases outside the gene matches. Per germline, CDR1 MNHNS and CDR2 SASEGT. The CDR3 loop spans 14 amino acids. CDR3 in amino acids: CASIIAGANNEQFF. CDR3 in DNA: TGTGCCAGCATTATAGCGGGGGCCAACAATGAGCAGTTCTTC.

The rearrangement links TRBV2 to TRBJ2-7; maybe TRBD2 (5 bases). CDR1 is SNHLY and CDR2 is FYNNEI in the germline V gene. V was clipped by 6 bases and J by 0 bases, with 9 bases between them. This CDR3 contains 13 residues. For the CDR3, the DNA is TGTGCCAGCAGGGACTGGCACTCCTACGAGCAGTACTTC. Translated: CASRDWHSYEQYF.

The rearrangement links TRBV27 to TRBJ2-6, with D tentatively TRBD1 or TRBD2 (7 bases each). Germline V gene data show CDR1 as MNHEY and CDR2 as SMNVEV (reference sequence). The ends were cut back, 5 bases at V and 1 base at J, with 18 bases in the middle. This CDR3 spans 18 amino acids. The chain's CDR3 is CASSHQGGPYSGANVLTF. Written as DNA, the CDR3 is TGTGCCAGCAGTCACCAGGGGGGGCCTTATTCTGGGGCCAACGTCCTGACTTTC.

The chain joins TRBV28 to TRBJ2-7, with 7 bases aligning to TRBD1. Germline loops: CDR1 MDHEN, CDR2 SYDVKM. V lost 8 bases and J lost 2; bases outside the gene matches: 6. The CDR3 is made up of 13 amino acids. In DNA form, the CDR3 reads TGTGCCAGCTCGACAGGGAGTCCCTACGAGCAGTACTTC. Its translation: CASSTGSPYEQYF.

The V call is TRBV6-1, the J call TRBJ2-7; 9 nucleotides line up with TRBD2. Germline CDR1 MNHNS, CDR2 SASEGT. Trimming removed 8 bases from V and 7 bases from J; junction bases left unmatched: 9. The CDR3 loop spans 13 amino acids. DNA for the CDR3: TGTGCCAGCGGGGCTAGCGGGAATTTGGAGCAGTACTTC. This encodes CASGASGNLEQYF.

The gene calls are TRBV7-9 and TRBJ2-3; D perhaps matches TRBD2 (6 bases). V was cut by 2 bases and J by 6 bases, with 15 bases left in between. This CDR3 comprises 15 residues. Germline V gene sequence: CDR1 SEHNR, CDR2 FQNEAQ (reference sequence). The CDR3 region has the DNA TGTGCCAGCAGCTTATGGGGCCCCGGGGGTGATACGCAGTATTTT. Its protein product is CASSLWGPGGDTQYF.

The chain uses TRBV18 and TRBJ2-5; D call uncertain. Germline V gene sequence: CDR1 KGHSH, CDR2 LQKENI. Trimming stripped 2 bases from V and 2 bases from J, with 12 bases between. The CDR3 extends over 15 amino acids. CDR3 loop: CASSPSSRAQETQYF. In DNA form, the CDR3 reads TGTGCCAGCTCACCAAGTAGCCGCGCTCAAGAGACCCAGTACTTC.

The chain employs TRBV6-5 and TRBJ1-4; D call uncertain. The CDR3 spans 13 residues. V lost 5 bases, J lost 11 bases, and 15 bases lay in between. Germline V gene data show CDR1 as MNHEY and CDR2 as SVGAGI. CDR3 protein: CASSTVRGNKLFF. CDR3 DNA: TGTGCCAGCAGTACGGTTCGCGGAAATAAACTGTTTTTT.

The CDR3 DNA follows: TGTGCCACAGGGGACAGGGACCGGCTCGGCTACACCTTC. It is translated as CATGDRDRLGYTF. V gene TRBV6-1 combines with J gene TRBJ1-2; TRBD1 agrees at 9 bases. The CDR3 is 13 amino acids. The V and J ends lost 10 bases and 8 bases, in that order; junction bases with no gene match: 11. Germline V gives CDR1 MNHNS, CDR2 SASEGT.

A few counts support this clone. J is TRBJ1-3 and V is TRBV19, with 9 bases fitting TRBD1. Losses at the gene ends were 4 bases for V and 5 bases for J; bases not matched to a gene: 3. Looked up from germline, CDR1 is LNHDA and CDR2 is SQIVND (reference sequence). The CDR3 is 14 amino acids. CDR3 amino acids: CASSTDRGRNTIYF. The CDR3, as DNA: TGTGCCAGTAGTACCGACAGGGGGAGAAACACCATATATTTT.

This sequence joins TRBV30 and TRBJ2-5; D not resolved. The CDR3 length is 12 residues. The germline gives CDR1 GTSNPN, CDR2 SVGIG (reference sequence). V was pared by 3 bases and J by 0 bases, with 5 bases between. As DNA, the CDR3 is TGTGCCTGGAGCGGCGACCAAGAGACCCAGTACTTC. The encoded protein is CAWSGDQETQYF.

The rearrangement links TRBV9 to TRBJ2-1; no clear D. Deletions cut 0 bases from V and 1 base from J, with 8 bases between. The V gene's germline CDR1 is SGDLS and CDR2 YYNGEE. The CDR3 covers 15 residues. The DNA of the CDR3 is TGTGCCAGCAGCGTAGAGACCTTTTCCTACAATGAGCAGTTCTTC. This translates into CASSVETFSYNEQFF.

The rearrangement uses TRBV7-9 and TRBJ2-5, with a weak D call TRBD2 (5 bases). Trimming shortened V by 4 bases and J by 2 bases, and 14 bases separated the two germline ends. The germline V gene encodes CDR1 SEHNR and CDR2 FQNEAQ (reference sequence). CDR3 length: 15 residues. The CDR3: CASSSRTGKQETQYF. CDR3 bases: TGTGCCAGCAGCTCGAGGACCGGGAAGCAAGAGACCCAGTACTTC.

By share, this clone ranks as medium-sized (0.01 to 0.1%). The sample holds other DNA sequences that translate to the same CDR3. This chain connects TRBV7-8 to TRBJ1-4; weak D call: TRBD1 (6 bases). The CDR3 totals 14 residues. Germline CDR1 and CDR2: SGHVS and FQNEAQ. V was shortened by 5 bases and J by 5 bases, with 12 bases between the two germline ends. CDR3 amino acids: CASSLDGGNEKLFF. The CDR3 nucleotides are TGTGCCAGCAGCCTAGACGGGGGCAATGAAAAACTGTTTTTT.

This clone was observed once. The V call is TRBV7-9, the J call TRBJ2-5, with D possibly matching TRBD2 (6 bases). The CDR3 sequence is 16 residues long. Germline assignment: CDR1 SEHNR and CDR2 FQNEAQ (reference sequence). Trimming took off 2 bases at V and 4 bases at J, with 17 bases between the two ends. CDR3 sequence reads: CASSLKYFGGRETQYF. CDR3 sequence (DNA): TGTGCCAGCAGCTTAAAATACTTCGGGGGAAGAGAGACCCAGTACTTC.

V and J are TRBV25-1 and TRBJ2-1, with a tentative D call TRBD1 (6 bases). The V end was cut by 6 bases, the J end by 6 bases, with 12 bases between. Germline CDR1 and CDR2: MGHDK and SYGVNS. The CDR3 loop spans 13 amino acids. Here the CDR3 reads CASRQGQGNEQFF. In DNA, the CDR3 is TGTGCCAGCAGACAGGGACAAGGCAATGAGCAGTTCTTC.

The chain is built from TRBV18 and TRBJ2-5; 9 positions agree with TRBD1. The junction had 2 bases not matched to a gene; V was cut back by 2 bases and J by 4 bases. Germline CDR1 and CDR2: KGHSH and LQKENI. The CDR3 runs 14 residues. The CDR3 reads CASSPGGQGETQYF. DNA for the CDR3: TGTGCCAGCTCACCAGGGGGACAGGGAGAGACCCAGTACTTC.

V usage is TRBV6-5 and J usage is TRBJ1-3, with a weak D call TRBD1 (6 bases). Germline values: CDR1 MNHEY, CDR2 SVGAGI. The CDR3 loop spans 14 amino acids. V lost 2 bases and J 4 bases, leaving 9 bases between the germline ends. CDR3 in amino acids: CASSYGGQGNTIYF. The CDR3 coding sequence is TGTGCCAGCAGTTACGGGGGGCAGGGAAACACCATATATTTT.

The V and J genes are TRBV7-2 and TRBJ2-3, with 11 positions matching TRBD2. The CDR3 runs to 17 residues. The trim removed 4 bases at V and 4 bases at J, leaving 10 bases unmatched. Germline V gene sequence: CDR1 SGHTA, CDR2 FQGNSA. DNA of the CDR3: TGTGCCAGCAGCTCCCCACTAGCGGGGGTTTACTCAGATACGCAGTATTTT. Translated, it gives CASSSPLAGVYSDTQYF.

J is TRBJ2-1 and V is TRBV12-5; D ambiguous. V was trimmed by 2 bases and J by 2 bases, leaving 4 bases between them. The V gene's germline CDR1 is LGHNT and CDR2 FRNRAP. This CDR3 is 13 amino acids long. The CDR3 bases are TGTGCTAGTGGTTTGAAAGCCTACAATGAGCAGTTCTTC. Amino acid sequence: CASGLKAYNEQFF. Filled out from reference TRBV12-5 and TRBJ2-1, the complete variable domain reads DARVTQTPRHKVTEMGQEVTMRCQPILGHNTVFWYRQTMMQGLELLAYFRNRAPLDDSGMPKDRFSAEMPDATLATLKIQPSEPRDSAVYFCASGLKAYNEQFFGPGTRLTVL.

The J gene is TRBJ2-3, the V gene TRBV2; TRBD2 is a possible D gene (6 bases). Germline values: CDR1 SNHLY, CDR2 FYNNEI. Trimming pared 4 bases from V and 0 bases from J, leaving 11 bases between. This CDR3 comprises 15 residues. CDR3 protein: CASSGLAESTDTQYF. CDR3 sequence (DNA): TGTGCCAGCAGTGGGTTAGCGGAGAGCACAGATACGCAGTATTTT.

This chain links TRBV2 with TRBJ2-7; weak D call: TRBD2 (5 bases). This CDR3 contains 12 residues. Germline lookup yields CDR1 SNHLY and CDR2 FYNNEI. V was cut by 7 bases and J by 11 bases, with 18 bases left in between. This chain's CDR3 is CASTPAAQLEYF. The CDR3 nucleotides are TGTGCCAGCACCCCAGCGGCCCAACTGGAGTACTTC.

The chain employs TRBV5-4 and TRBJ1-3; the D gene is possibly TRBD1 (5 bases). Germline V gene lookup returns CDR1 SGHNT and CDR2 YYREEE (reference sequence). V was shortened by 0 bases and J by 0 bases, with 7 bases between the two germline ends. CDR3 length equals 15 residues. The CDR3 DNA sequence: TGTGCCAGCAGCTTGGCAGGGAGCTCTGGAAACACCATATATTTT. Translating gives CASSLAGSSGNTIYF.